The next 32 T cell receptor beta chains were all read from a single sample in a study of T cell responses to AZD1222 COVID-19 vaccine (dated by TCRdb to about 2021). Receptor libraries were prepared by the immunoSEQ multiplex PCR assay. The clones in this table, taken by TCRdb from immuneACCESS, are in-frame only. Not every clone is retained; where verified, under half of the shortfall comes from an unresolved V gene, and the cause of the rest is unknown. This sample is represented by around 130,000 clones; roughly 86% of them were singletons. The leading ten clones occupy 12% of the sample. The sample's time point label is to be understood as: baseline before first vaccination. Source: peripheral blood, taken on day 0 of AZD1222 vaccination. These receptors were collected from an adult in good health.

The gene calls are TRBV2 and TRBJ2-7, with 10 nucleotides matching TRBD1. The CDR3 sequence is 14 residues long. The V gene end was trimmed by 8 bases and the J gene end by 4 bases; junction bases not matched to a gene: 8. In germline, CDR1 is SNHLY, CDR2 FYNNEI. CDR3 in amino acids: CASGRDRGLYEQYF. The DNA for the CDR3 is TGTGCCAGCGGGAGAGACAGGGGGCTGTACGAGCAGTACTTC.

This chain uses TRBV11-1 with TRBJ1-2, with TRBD1 as a possible D gene (5 bases). The CDR3 sequence is 14 residues long. Germline V gene sequence: CDR1 SGHAT, CDR2 FQDESV (reference sequence). The ends were cut back, 5 bases at V and 4 bases at J, with 14 bases in the middle. The CDR3 DNA is TGTGCCAGCAGCCGTTCTGGACAAGTCTATGGCTACACCTTC. Translating it yields CASSRSGQVYGYTF. The full variable domain, in which reference TRBV11-1 and TRBJ1-2 provide the parts outside the CDR3, is EAEVAQSPRYKITEKSQAVAFWCDPISGHATLYWYRQILGQGPELLVQFQDESVVDDSQLPKDRFSAERLKGVDSTLKIQPAELGDSAMYLCASSRSGQVYGYTFGSGTRLTVV.

The J gene is TRBJ2-3, the V gene TRBV7-2; the D gene is possibly TRBD1 (5 bases). Germline V gene data show CDR1 as SGHTA and CDR2 as FQGNSA. The CDR3 runs to 15 residues. V was cut by 8 bases and J by 3 bases, with 18 bases left in between. In DNA, the CDR3 is TGTGCCAGCCGTACACAGGAAGCCGGTACAGATACGCAGTATTTT. As protein: CASRTQEAGTDTQYF.

A few counts support this clone. The V gene is TRBV6-2 or TRBV6-3, the J gene TRBJ2-7; D ambiguous. The CDR3 has 11 amino acids. Between the trimmed V and J ends, which lost 6 bases and 0 bases, there was a span of 3 bases. In germline, CDR1 is MNHEY, CDR2 SVGEGT. The CDR3 sequence is CASSISYEQYF. The CDR3 DNA reads TGTGCCAGCAGCATCTCCTACGAGCAGTACTTC.

This sequence joins TRBV19 and TRBJ2-6; D remains unclear. CDR3 length: 13 residues. The germline gives CDR1 LNHDA, CDR2 SQIVND (reference sequence). V lost 3 bases and J 6 bases, leaving 6 bases between the germline ends. The CDR3 protein is CASSIRPANVLTF. The CDR3 region has the DNA TGTGCCAGTAGTATCCGACCGGCCAACGTCCTGACTTTC.

The chain recombines TRBV30 with TRBJ1-2; TRBD1 agrees at 7 bases. The CDR3 length is 13 residues. CDR1 GTSNPN and CDR2 SVGIG come from the germline V gene (reference sequence). V gave up 2 bases and J gave up 4 bases; unmatched junction bases: 4. CDR3 nucleotides: TGTGCCTGGAGTCAACAGGGGTTCTATGGCTACACCTTC. Residues: CAWSQQGFYGYTF.

The genes are TRBV19 and TRBJ2-6, with TRBD1 matching 7 bases. There are 15 residues in the CDR3. V trimming: 6 bases; J trimming: 0 bases; junction bases outside the gene matches: 2. Germline loops: CDR1 LNHDA, CDR2 SQIVND (reference sequence). The CDR3 sequence is CASSHRGSGANVLTF. DNA for the CDR3: TGTGCCAGTAGCCACAGGGGCTCTGGGGCCAACGTCCTGACTTTC. The full variable domain, with the rest looked up from reference TRBV19 and TRBJ2-6, is DGGITQSPKYLFRKEGQNVTLSCEQNLNHDAMYWYRQDPGQGLRLIYYSQIVNDFQKGDIAEGYSVSREKKESFPLTVTSAQKNPTAFYLCASSHRGSGANVLTFGAGSRLTVL.

The chain links TRBV5-4 to TRBJ2-6; D unclear. CDR3 length equals 14 residues. V was cut by 3 bases and J by 0 bases, with 4 bases left in between. Germline V lookup: CDR1 SGHNT, CDR2 YYREEE (reference sequence). DNA for the CDR3: TGTGCCAGCAGCTCGAACTCTGGGGCCAACGTCCTGACTTTC. It yields the protein CASSSNSGANVLTF.

J is TRBJ1-1 and V is TRBV6-5; D gene ambiguous. This CDR3 has 11 residues. Trimming took off 6 bases at V and 4 bases at J, with 6 bases between the two ends. The germline V gene has CDR1 MNHEY and CDR2 SVGAGI. The DNA of the CDR3 is TGTGCCAGCAGAGTACTCACTGAAGCTTTCTTT. This sequence encodes CASRVLTEAFF.

This chain uses TRBV9 with TRBJ1-5; D perhaps matches TRBD1 (5 bases). Germline CDR1 reads SGDLS; CDR2 reads YYNGEE. V lost 4 bases and J lost 0, with 8 bases in between. CDR3 length: 14 amino acids. The CDR3 is CASSPGGSNQPQHF. CDR3 sequence (DNA): TGTGCCAGCAGCCCGGGGGGTAGCAATCAGCCCCAGCATTTT.

The rearrangement uses TRBV20-1 and TRBJ1-2; D uncertain. This CDR3 has 12 residues. CDR1 DFQATT and CDR2 SNEGSKA come from the germline V gene (reference sequence). The V end was cut by 3 bases, the J end by 4 bases, with 9 bases between. CDR3: CSASEGSYGYTF. CDR3 sequence (DNA): TGCAGTGCTAGTGAGGGAAGCTATGGCTACACCTTC.

This chain connects TRBV4-3 to TRBJ1-6; D gene unclear. V shed 0 bases and J shed 7 bases, with 10 bases lying between them. Germline V gives CDR1 LGHNA, CDR2 YSLEER. This CDR3 comprises 15 residues. The CDR3 DNA sequence: TGCGCCAGCAGCCAAGATAAGCTCGACAATTCACCCCTCCACTTT. Protein product: CASSQDKLDNSPLHF.

The chain combines TRBV5-8 with TRBJ1-1; TRBD1 agrees at 8 bases. V gave up 4 bases and J gave up 10 bases; unmatched junction bases: 6. This CDR3 is 12 amino acids long. The V gene's germline CDR1 is SGHTS and CDR2 YDEGEE. CDR3 sequence reads: CASSRTGMGAFF. The CDR3 DNA is TGTGCCAGCAGCAGGACAGGGATGGGAGCTTTCTTT.

This sequence joins TRBV7-9 and TRBJ1-2; a possible D gene is TRBD1 (5 bases). The ends were cut back, 5 bases at V and 0 bases at J, with 22 bases in the middle. Germline loops: CDR1 SEHNR, CDR2 FQNEAQ (reference sequence). The CDR3 consists of 18 residues. The CDR3 sequence is CASSPQRWTRAPNYGYTF. The CDR3 nucleotides read TGTGCCAGCAGCCCACAGAGGTGGACAAGGGCTCCTAACTATGGCTACACCTTC.

This clone has just a few counts. This chain connects TRBV28 to TRBJ2-1; the D gene is possibly TRBD2 (5 bases). The CDR3 extends over 12 amino acids. The V gene's germline CDR1 is MDHEN and CDR2 SYDVKM. V lost 8 bases to trimming and J lost 6 bases, with 11 bases between them. CDR3 sequence: CASDGLANEQFF. CDR3 DNA: TGTGCCAGCGATGGACTCGCCAATGAGCAGTTCTTC.

This chain links TRBV5-5 with TRBJ2-2; D call uncertain. Looked up from germline, CDR1 is SGHKS and CDR2 is YYEKEE (reference sequence). The CDR3 runs 15 residues. Trimming stripped 5 bases from V and 2 bases from J, with 13 bases between. CDR3: CASSYGAPNTGELFF. Here the CDR3 DNA reads TGTGCCAGCAGTTACGGAGCACCCAACACCGGGGAGCTGTTTTTT.

CDR3 bases: TGTGCCAGCAGCCAAGCTCGGCGGACTGATGGGGCCAACGTCCTGACTTTC. Translated, it gives CASSQARRTDGANVLTF. J is TRBJ2-6 and V is TRBV3-1 (or the pseudogene TRBV3-2), with D perhaps TRBD2 (5 bases). V lost 1 base and J lost 3, with 13 bases in between. The CDR3 covers 17 residues. Germline values: CDR1 LGHDT, CDR2 YNNKEL (reference sequence).

This chain connects TRBV3-1 (or the pseudogene TRBV3-2) to TRBJ1-6, with D possibly TRBD1 on 6 matching bases. Trimming took off 6 bases at V and 7 bases at J, with 13 bases between the two ends. Germline-derived CDR1 and CDR2 are LGHDT and YNNKEL (reference sequence). This CDR3 has 14 amino acids. CDR3 nucleotide sequence: TGTGCCAGCAGTCGAGGACAGATAAATTCACCCCTCCACTTT. Amino acid sequence: CASSRGQINSPLHF.

The chain recombines TRBV6-5 with TRBJ2-7; 11 nucleotides match TRBD2. The V and J ends lost 5 bases and 3 bases, in that order; junction bases with no gene match: 3. The length of the CDR3 is 14 residues. The germline V gene encodes CDR1 MNHEY and CDR2 SVGAGI. CDR3 residues: CASSTSGSSYEQYF. In DNA, the CDR3 is TGTGCCAGCAGTACTAGCGGGAGTAGCTACGAGCAGTACTTC.

This clone was counted only a few times. The V and J genes are TRBV2 and TRBJ1-2; D remains unclear. The germline V gene has CDR1 SNHLY and CDR2 FYNNEI. The V gene lost 3 bases and the J gene lost 5 bases, with 10 bases spanning the gap. The CDR3 consists of 13 residues. CDR3 bases: TGTGCCAGCAGTGAGCGAGGGTTGTATGGCTACACCTTC. Translation: CASSERGLYGYTF.

This chain connects TRBV7-9 to TRBJ2-5; D possibly corresponds to TRBD1 (7 bases). The V gene lost 5 bases and the J gene lost 2 bases, with 18 bases spanning the gap. This CDR3 has 16 residues. Germline CDR1 SEHNR, CDR2 FQNEAQ (reference sequence). The DNA of the CDR3 is TGTGCCAGCAGCAGGAACAGGGGACTCGTTCAAGAGACCCAGTACTTC. Translation gives CASSRNRGLVQETQYF.

V and J are TRBV5-1 and TRBJ2-7; 12 bases agree with TRBD2. The germline V gene encodes CDR1 SGHRS and CDR2 YFSETQ. CDR3 length: 15 residues. V gave up 4 bases and J gave up 6 bases; unmatched junction bases: 8. Here the CDR3 DNA reads TGCGCCAGCAGCCTACGGACTAGCGGGGCTTCCGAGCAGTACTTC. This codes for CASSLRTSGASEQYF.

The chain's CDR3 is CASSLGQDEGDTQYF. CDR3 nucleotide sequence: TGTGCCAGCAGCTTAGGCCAGGATGAGGGAGATACGCAGTATTTT. This chain connects TRBV7-9 to TRBJ2-3; a weak D match, TRBD2 (5 bases). Germline CDR1 SEHNR, CDR2 FQNEAQ (reference sequence). V was clipped by 1 base and J by 5 bases, with 13 bases between them. The CDR3 has 15 residues.

This chain connects TRBV5-1 to TRBJ2-3; maybe TRBD2 (6 bases). This CDR3 has 18 residues. V lost 0 bases and J 5 bases, leaving 22 bases between the germline ends. The germline CDR1 and CDR2 sequences are SGHRS and YFSETQ. The CDR3 DNA reads TGCGCCAGCAGCTTGGCCCAAATTGTGGGGGGTTCGGGAGATACGCAGTATTTT. Translated: CASSLAQIVGGSGDTQYF.

This clone was counted once. The chain couples TRBV10-3 to TRBJ1-2; D remains ambiguous. CDR1 ENHRY and CDR2 SYGVKD come from the germline V gene. This CDR3 is 11 amino acids long. V lost 3 bases and J lost 5, with 4 bases in between. The CDR3 sequence is CAISEIYGYTF. The DNA of the CDR3 is TGTGCCATCAGTGAAATTTATGGCTACACCTTC.

The chain carries TRBV28 and TRBJ2-7, with a tentative D call TRBD2 (5 bases). CDR3 length: 13 amino acids. Trimming cost V 7 bases and J 5 bases, with 15 bases left between them. In germline, CDR1 is MDHEN, CDR2 SYDVKM. The CDR3 here is CASMVSGSNEQYF. The DNA of the CDR3 is TGTGCCAGCATGGTATCGGGATCCAACGAGCAGTACTTC.

This clone was detected a few times. The chain recombines TRBV29-1 with TRBJ2-5; D unclear. CDR3 size: 17 residues. V lost 1 base, J lost 5 bases, and 23 bases lay in between. The germline V gene has CDR1 SQVTM and CDR2 ANQGSEA. CDR3 in amino acids: CSVEVRGLQSLRETQYF. The DNA for the CDR3 is TGCAGCGTTGAAGTGCGTGGTCTGCAATCCTTACGGGAGACCCAGTACTTC.

This clone was observed a single time. The genes are TRBV2 and TRBJ2-1, with TRBD2 matching over 9 bases. The V gene end was trimmed by 6 bases and the J gene end by 6 bases; junction bases not matched to a gene: 9. This CDR3 region has 15 residues. Looked up from germline, CDR1 is SNHLY and CDR2 is FYNNEI. The CDR3 reads CASRTGTSPANEQFF. The DNA of the CDR3 is TGTGCCAGCAGGACCGGGACTAGCCCTGCCAATGAGCAGTTCTTC. Complete variable domain (other parts from reference TRBV2 and TRBJ2-1): EPEVTQTPSHQVTQMGQEVILRCVPISNHLYFYWYRQILGQKVEFLVSFYNNEISEKSEIFDDQFSVERPDGSNFTLKIRSTKLEDSAMYFCASRTGTSPANEQFFGPGTRLTVL.

The chain recombines TRBV10-1 with TRBJ1-1; 7 bases match TRBD1. The CDR3 is 15 amino acids. J was trimmed by 0 bases and V by 7 bases; bases with no gene match: 8. Germline values: CDR1 WNHNN, CDR2 SYGVQD (reference sequence). CDR3 coding DNA: TGCGCCAGCACGCGGACAGGACGGATGAACACTGAAGCTTTCTTT. This sequence encodes CASTRTGRMNTEAFF.

This chain connects TRBV7-2 to TRBJ1-3, with no clear D. This CDR3 region has 15 residues. CDR1 is SGHTA and CDR2 is FQGNSA in the germline V gene. Trimming left V 5 bases short and J 2 bases short, with 13 bases between. The chain's CDR3 is CASSHSGGTGNTIYF. DNA of the CDR3: TGTGCCAGCAGCCACTCGGGAGGGACTGGAAACACCATATATTTT.

V gene TRBV18 combines with J gene TRBJ2-3; D gene ambiguous. This CDR3 comprises 15 residues. Looked up from germline, CDR1 is KGHSH and CDR2 is LQKENI. Trimming took off 6 bases at V and 2 bases at J, with 15 bases between the two ends. Here the CDR3 DNA reads TGTGCCAGCTCGCACCGTTCCGACGACACAGATACGCAGTATTTT. Translating gives CASSHRSDDTDTQYF. The full variable domain, with the rest looked up from reference TRBV18 and TRBJ2-3, is NAGVMQNPRHLVRRRGQEARLRCSPMKGHSHVYWYRQLPEEGLKFMVYLQKENIIDESGMPKERFSAEFPKEGPSILRIQQVVRGDSAAYFCASSHRSDDTDTQYFGPGTRLTVL.

The rearrangement links TRBV11-2 to TRBJ1-5; possibly TRBD1 for D (6 bases). Looked up from germline, CDR1 is SGHAT and CDR2 is FQNNGV. The CDR3 is 14 residues long. V was cut by 7 bases and J by 2 bases, with 12 bases left in between. The CDR3 sequence is CASKGTGRNQPQHF. In nucleotides, the CDR3 is TGTGCCAGCAAGGGCACAGGGCGCAATCAGCCCCAGCATTTT. Using reference TRBV11-2 and TRBJ1-5 for the parts outside the CDR3, the full variable domain is EAGVAQSPRYKIIEKRQSVAFWCNPISGHATLYWYQQILGQGPKLLIQFQNNGVVDDSQLPKDRFSAERLKGVDSTLKIQPAKLEDSAVYLCASKGTGRNQPQHFGDGTRLSIL.